A selection of T cell receptor beta chains follows, all from one sample in a study of post-analysis software for immune sequencing data. One entry per CDR3 protein, called by TCRdb with MiXCR from the PCR reads. This table has roughly 570,000 distinct CDR3 sequences, 34% appearing once. The specimen sequenced was blood. All receptors come from a girl under 18 with multiple sclerosis. The CDR3 runs from the conserved cysteine through the conserved F or W. Each record gives: CDR3 length, D gene, J gene, V gene, clone size, CDR3 DNA, CDR3 protein. A D gene is named only where the DNA matches it firmly. Rows give clone size only sometimes, using once, few, many, or a class for an expanded clone.

14,.,TRBJ1-2,TRBV5-5,.,TGTGCCAGCAGCTGGGACCTCTTGGGAAGGGGCTACACCTTC,CASSWDLLGRGYTF
13,.,TRBJ2-1,TRBV6-4,many,TGTGCCAGCAGTGACTTGGCCCACGATGAGCAGTTCTTC,CASSDLAHDEQFF
10,.,TRBJ2-3,TRBV2,.,TGTGCCAGCGGGATAGATACGCAGTATTTT,CASGIDTQYF
16,TRBD2,TRBJ2-5,TRBV5-6,many,TGTGCCAGCAGCCAGGGCCTACTAGCGGGGGAAGAGACCCAGTACTTC,CASSQGLLAGEETQYF
15,.,TRBJ1-5,TRBV4-1,.,TGCGCCAGCAGCCCCATTGCGGCGGGGAGTCAGCCCCAGCATTTT,CASSPIAAGSQPQHF
15,TRBD1,TRBJ2-1,TRBV12-3/TRBV12-4,.,TGTGCCAGTTCACGACAGGGTGGGGAGTACAATGGGCAGTTCTTC,CASSRQGGEYNGQFF
15,.,TRBJ2-7,TRBV20-1,.,TGCAGTGCTCCCGAACCTACTTCGACCCCCTACGAGCAGTACTTC,CSAPEPTSTPYEQYF
14,.,TRBJ2-7,TRBV25-1,many,TGTGCCAGCAGTGACAGCCTACCCCTATACGAGCAGTACTTC,CASSDSLPLYEQYF
14,TRBD1,TRBJ2-7,TRBV20-1,few,TGCAGTGCTAGTATACGGACAGGGGTACTCGAGCAGTACTTC,CSASIRTGVLEQYF
15,.,TRBJ1-5,TRBV5-1,.,TGCGCCAGCAGCTTGGATCCGAGTGGAAATCAGCCCCAGCATTTT,CASSLDPSGNQPQHF
14,TRBD1,TRBJ2-7,TRBV12-3/TRBV12-4,.,TGTGCCAGCAGCCCAGGGGGCCCACCCTACGAGCAGTACTTC,CASSPGGPPYEQYF
14,.,TRBJ2-5,TRBV5-1,.,TGCGCCAGCGGACTCAAACTGGGGGTGGAGACCCAGTACTTC,CASGLKLGVETQYF
13,.,TRBJ2-1,TRBV2,few,TGTGCCAGCGGGGGTCGCCGGGACAATGAGCAGTTCTTC,CASGGRRDNEQFF
16,TRBD2,TRBJ2-1,TRBV6-6,few,TGTGCCAGCAGTTACTCGAAGCGGGGGCTTCCTGGTGAGCAGTTCTTC,CASSYSKRGLPGEQFF
14,.,TRBJ2-3,TRBV20-1,.,TGCAGTGCTAGTCCAGGACTGAGCACAGATACGCAGTATTTT,CSASPGLSTDTQYF
14,.,TRBJ1-5,TRBV5-6,many,TGTGCCAGCAGCCGGGGGGAGGGAGTTCAGCCCCAGCATTTT,CASSRGEGVQPQHF
13,.,TRBJ1-2,TRBV10-2,.,TGCGCCAGCAGTGAGCCGAATGGGTATGGCTACACCTTC,CASSEPNGYGYTF
16,TRBD2,TRBJ2-3,TRBV15,few,TGTGCCACCAGAGGCGGGAGCGGGGACGTCACAGATACGCAGTATTTT,CATRGGSGDVTDTQYF
14,.,TRBJ2-7,TRBV6-6,few,TGTGCCAGCAGTTTGGACGGAGATAACTACGAGCAGTACTTC,CASSLDGDNYEQYF
14,.,TRBJ2-3,TRBV5-1,.,TGCGCCAGCATGACAGAATTTTGGGCAGATACGCAGTATTTT,CASMTEFWADTQYF
15,.,TRBJ1-5,TRBV28,.,TGTGCCAGCAAGGATTACATCTCTTTAGTTCAGCCCCAGCATTTT,CASKDYISLVQPQHF
14,TRBD1,TRBJ2-7,TRBV27,.,TGTGCCAGCAGTTTCCGGACAGGGGGCTTCGAGCAGTACTTC,CASSFRTGGFEQYF
16,.,TRBJ1-1,TRBV11-1,few,TGTGCCAGCAGCCCACATGCGGGGGGGGTCGGCACTGAAGCTTTCTTT,CASSPHAGGVGTEAFF
15,.,TRBJ2-7,TRBV7-2,.,TGTGCCAGCAGTACCGGGGGCAGTGCAACCTACGAGCAGTACTTC,CASSTGGSATYEQYF
13,.,TRBJ1-1,TRBV7-9,.,TGTGCCAGCAGTAAGGGGGGGAACACTGAAGCTTTCTTT,CASSKGGNTEAFF
16,TRBD1,TRBJ2-7,TRBV20-1,.,TGCAGTGCTAGAGAGCCCGGGACAGGGGGACTATACGAGCAGTACTTC,CSAREPGTGGLYEQYF
15,TRBD2,TRBJ2-7,TRBV20-1,.,TGCAGTGCTAGTAAGGGCCTAGCGGGGGCAAATGAGCAGTACTTC,CSASKGLAGANEQYF
19,TRBD2,TRBJ2-3,TRBV20-1,.,TGCAGTGCTCATTTTCCGGGACTAGCGGGGGGGCTTCGCACAGATACGCAGTATTTT,CSAHFPGLAGGLRTDTQYF
14,TRBD1,TRBJ1-2,TRBV20-1,many,TGCAGTGCTAGAGATCCGACAGGGGGCTCTGGCTACACCTTC,CSARDPTGGSGYTF
15,.,TRBJ2-3,TRBV7-2,.,TGTGCCAGCAGCGAGGCGGGCACTCGCACAGATACGCAGTATTTT,CASSEAGTRTDTQYF
15,.,TRBJ2-5,TRBV7-2,.,TGTGCCAGCAGCTTAGTGGCAGGACGCCAAGAGACCCAGTACTTC,CASSLVAGRQETQYF
15,TRBD1,TRBJ2-7,TRBV7-9,.,TGTGCCAGCAGCTTTCCGGGACAGGGAATGTACGAGCAGTACTTC,CASSFPGQGMYEQYF
13,.,TRBJ2-5,TRBV10-3,.,TGTGCCATCAGAGAGGGGGTCGACTACGGGCAGTACTTC,CAIREGVDYGQYF
16,TRBD1,TRBJ1-3,TRBV7-2,.,TGTGCCAGCACAACGCAACAGGGGTTCTCTGGAAACACCATATATTTT,CASTTQQGFSGNTIYF
15,.,TRBJ1-1,TRBV4-1,.,TGCGCCAGCAGCCAAGACAGGGCGCTTAACACTGAAGCTTTCTTT,CASSQDRALNTEAFF
15,TRBD1,TRBJ1-2,TRBV5-1,.,TGCGCCAGCAGCTTGGAGGGGACAGGGGTCTATGGCTACACCTTC,CASSLEGTGVYGYTF
13,.,TRBJ1-4,TRBV11-2,.,TGTGCCAGCAGCTTCGGGGCCGCCCTAACAAGGTTTTTT,CASSFGAALTRFF
16,.,TRBJ1-6,TRBV9,few,TGTGCCAGCAGCCCCACGTCCACAAGCGGGAATTCACCCCTCCACTTT,CASSPTSTSGNSPLHF
13,.,TRBJ2-7,TRBV20-1,.,TGCAGTGCGCGGACGGCCGGCTCCTACGAGCAGTACTTC,CSARTAGSYEQYF